This T cell receptor (beta chain) was captured in a study of shared clonotypes between healthy human individuals (dated by TCRdb to 2018 to 2021). Regarding the study in general: The cohort comprised a couple of women and a few men aged 18 to 49 years. Libraries were prepared and TCR repertoires were sequenced by different laboratories using diverse techniques, in order to increase sequencing depth and limit assay-specific biases. For each donor, three plates each were used for CD4 naive and CD4 memory, two plates were used for CD8 naive, and one plate was used for CD8 memory. Blood TCR repertoires of 5 or 6 healthy adults were deeply sequenced to estimate repertoire size and the extent of clonotype sharing between individuals. Between about 0.9 and 9 billion PBMCs per donor were obtained by leukapheresis. The investigation overall reported the following: Naive subsets generally had larger estimated clonotype richness than memory subsets did. The small number of donors limited the genetic and exposure-history diversity represented. Compared with non-shared clonotypes, clonotypes shared by all four sorted-subset donors had higher generation probabilities. Even with the large sequencing depth, rarefaction of the sorted-subset datasets indicated that sequencing was incomplete. Based on pairwise subsampling, the degree of clonotype sharing among donors was expected to be affected by sequencing depth. Sharing across a handful of donors was observed for about 5% of naive CD4, 3% to 4% of naive CD8, roughly 2.3% of memory CD4, and approximately 0.41% of memory CD8 clonotypes. Only blood was sampled, and tissue TCR repertoires likely differ from those in blood.

A note on this clone: It lacks a known antigen. Per-base quality was not reported, and no clone a single base away is much larger than it.

Healthy HIV-negative adults with no recently reported acute infections or vaccinations were included as donors. All donors were Caucasian adults living in Nashville, Tennessee, USA. Magnetic negative selection was used to enrich CD4+ T cells, after which naive cells were positively selected on CD45RA and the negative fraction became the memory subset. Blood was collected by leukapheresis, and PBMCs were isolated by Ficoll-Histopaque density gradient centrifugation and then cryopreserved in liquid nitrogen vapor phase. Analytical flow cytometry was used to check the purity and quantity of every magnetically sorted T cell population. Genomic DNA was isolated from each sorted fraction and quantified by UV absorbance on a Nanodrop 2000c. Taken from the germline V gene, the CDR1 and CDR2 loops are SGHDT and YYEEEE. Including cysteine and phenylalanine, the CDR3 has 15 amino acids. The entry retains the CDR3 DNA only, 45 bases that are in frame from base 1. The V and J ends are trimmed by 3 bases and 1 base, leaving 11 bases between them.

TCR CDR3 regions were amplified from genomic DNA by multiplex PCR using the deep immunoSEQ assay. For each cell subset, the extracted genomic DNA was distributed evenly across all wells of several immunoSEQ 96-well plates, and each plate served as one replicate. For sorted subsets, approximately 200 ng of genomic DNA, equivalent to 30,000 or so T cell genomes, went into each replicate PCR. Purified libraries were quantified with a Qubit 3.0 fluorometer, sized on a Bioanalyzer 2100, and re-quantified with the KAPA Library Quantification kit. Every immunoSEQ 96-well plate was sequenced on a dedicated single-read 150-cycle Illumina NextSeq 550 flow cell. The study's own analysis went as follows. Because the immunoSEQ output held only junctional sequences and lacked quality scores, the filtering could not match the filtering applied to full-length reads. Sequences were annotated with PyIR, a Python wrapper for IgBLAST v1.9, using IMGT germline references to assign V/J genes and CDR3. Reads were filtered out if the reads had weak V/J assignments (E-value above 1e-6), no CDR3, stop codons, out-of-frame junctions, or ambiguous translated residues. V3J clonotypes were defined as sequences sharing the same inferred V gene, J gene, and CDR3 amino acid sequence. To compute the percentage overlap between repertoires, the number of shared unique clonotypes was divided by the size of the smaller repertoire. Repertoire richness was assessed with RTK rarefaction, the Chao1 estimator, and Recon v2.1 estimates of unobserved clonotypes. For all TCRbeta clonotypes obtained by the gDNA method from a few donors, generation probabilities were computed with OLGA. TCRdb obtained this table from immuneACCESS and retained in-frame rearrangements with V and J assigned. These tables miss some clones; where compared with another copy, unresolved V genes account for less than half of the shortfall, and the remainder is unexplained. Clonal size and the V and J genes are those of that table, whereas D and trimming came from the DNA. The sample profile shows about 2 million clones; roughly 94% of them were found once. The ten most abundant clones make up roughly 0.13% of the sample.

The sample was naive CD4+ T cells sorted from blood. Reading the label with the study, this specimen's cell subset or site is: CD45RA+ positively selected. The source is a man between 18 and 29 years old in good health. The chain joins TRBV5-6 to TRBJ1-3; TRBD1 could be the D gene, as 5 bases match. The nucleotides are TGTGCCAGCAGCTCGACAGACAATTCTGGAAACACCATATATTTT. The encoded protein is CASSSTDNSGNTIYF.